This TCR beta chain was recovered during a study of control samples from healthy donors and cancer patients. This CDR3 has 14 residues. V lost 0 bases and J lost 0, with 6 bases in between. The germline V gene has CDR1 LNHNV and CDR2 YYDKDF (reference sequence). Assay used: immunoSEQ multiplex PCR; TCRdb lists only in-frame clones, some missing. Counted here are around 180,000 clones, 80% to 90% occurring once; the ten biggest clones make up roughly 5%. The source of this sequence is a young woman in good health. The V call is TRBV15, the J call TRBJ2-7; TRBD2 might be the D (5 bases). Sequenced material: blood. For the CDR3, the DNA is TGTGCCACCAGCAGAGATCTAGCCTCCTACGAGCAGTACTTC. Translation gives CATSRDLASYEQYF.